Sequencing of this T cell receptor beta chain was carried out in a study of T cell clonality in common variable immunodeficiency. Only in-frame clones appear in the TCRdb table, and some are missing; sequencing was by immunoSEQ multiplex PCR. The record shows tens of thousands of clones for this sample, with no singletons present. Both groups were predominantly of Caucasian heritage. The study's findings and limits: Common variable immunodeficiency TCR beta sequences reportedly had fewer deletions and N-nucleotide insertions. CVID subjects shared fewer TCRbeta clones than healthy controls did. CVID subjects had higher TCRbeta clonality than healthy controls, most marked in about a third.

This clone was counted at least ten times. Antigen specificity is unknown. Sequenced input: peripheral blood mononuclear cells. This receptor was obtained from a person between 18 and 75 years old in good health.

The sequenced part of the CDR3 DNA is TGTGCCAGCAGTTCCATAAGGCACGATACG. Protein: CASSSIRHDT. The full CDR3 protein reads CASSSIRHDTQYF. This chain uses TRBV28 with TRBJ2-3; D is ambiguous. With the read ending 3 residues before the CDR3 end, the germline J gene is used to fill in that end. Germline loops: CDR1 MDHEN, CDR2 SYDVKM. V lost 4 bases, J lost 6 bases, and 11 bases lay in between. The CDR3 runs to 13 residues.